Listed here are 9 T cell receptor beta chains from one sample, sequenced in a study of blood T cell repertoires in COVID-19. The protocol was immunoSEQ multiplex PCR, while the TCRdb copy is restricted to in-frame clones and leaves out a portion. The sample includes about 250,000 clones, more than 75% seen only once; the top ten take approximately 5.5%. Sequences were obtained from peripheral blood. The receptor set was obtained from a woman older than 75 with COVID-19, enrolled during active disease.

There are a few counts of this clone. The chain's CDR3 is CASSSLNEQFF. CDR3 DNA sequence: TGTGCCAGCAGCTCCCTCAATGAGCAGTTCTTC. The chain recombines TRBV7-8 with TRBJ2-1, with D unclear. Trimming left V 4 bases short and J 6 bases short, with 4 bases between. The CDR3 spans 11 residues. From germline, CDR1 is SGHVS and CDR2 FQNEAQ.

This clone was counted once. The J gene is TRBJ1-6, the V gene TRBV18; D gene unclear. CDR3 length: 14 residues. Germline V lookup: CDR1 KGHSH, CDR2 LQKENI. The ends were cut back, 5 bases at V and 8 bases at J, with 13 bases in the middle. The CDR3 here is CASSYEREYSPLHF. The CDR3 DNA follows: TGTGCCAGCTCATACGAGAGGGAGTATTCACCCCTCCACTTT. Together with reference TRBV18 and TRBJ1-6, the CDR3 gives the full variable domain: NAGVMQNPRHLVRRRGQEARLRCSPMKGHSHVYWYRQLPEEGLKFMVYLQKENIIDESGMPKERFSAEFPKEGPSILRIQQVVRGDSAAYFCASSYEREYSPLHFGNGTRLTVT.

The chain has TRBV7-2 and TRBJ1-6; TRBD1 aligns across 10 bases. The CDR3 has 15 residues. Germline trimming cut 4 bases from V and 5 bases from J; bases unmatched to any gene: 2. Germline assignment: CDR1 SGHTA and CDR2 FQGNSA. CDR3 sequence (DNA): TGTGCCAGCAGCTCGGGACAGGGGAATAATTCACCCCTCCACTTT. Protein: CASSSGQGNNSPLHF.

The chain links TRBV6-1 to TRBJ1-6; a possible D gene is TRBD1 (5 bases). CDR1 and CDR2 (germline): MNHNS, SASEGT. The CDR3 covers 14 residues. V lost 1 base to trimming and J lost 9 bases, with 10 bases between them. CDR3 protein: CASSEDPGLSPLHF. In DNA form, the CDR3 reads TGTGCCAGCAGTGAAGACCCAGGGCTTTCACCCCTCCACTTT.

The CDR3 coding sequence is TGTGCCAGCAGCCAGTCAGTGTTAAACACCATATATTTT. This sequence encodes CASSQSVLNTIYF. The chain is built from TRBV3-1 (or the pseudogene TRBV3-2) and TRBJ1-3, with D unresolved. The V gene's germline CDR1 is LGHDT and CDR2 YNNKEL (reference sequence). V was trimmed by 3 bases and J by 6 bases, leaving 9 bases between them. This CDR3 comprises 13 residues.

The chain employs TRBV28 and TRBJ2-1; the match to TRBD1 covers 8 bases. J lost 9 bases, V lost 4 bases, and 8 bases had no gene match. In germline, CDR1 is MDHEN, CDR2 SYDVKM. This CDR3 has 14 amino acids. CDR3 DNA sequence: TGTGCCAGCAGTTATGGACAGGGAAGTAGTGAGCAGTTCTTC. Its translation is CASSYGQGSSEQFF.

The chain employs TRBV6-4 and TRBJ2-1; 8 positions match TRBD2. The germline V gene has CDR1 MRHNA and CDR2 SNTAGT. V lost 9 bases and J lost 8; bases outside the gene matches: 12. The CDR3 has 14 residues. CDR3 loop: CARGAGASNHEQFF. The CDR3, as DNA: TGTGCCAGGGGAGCGGGGGCCTCAAACCATGAGCAGTTCTTC.

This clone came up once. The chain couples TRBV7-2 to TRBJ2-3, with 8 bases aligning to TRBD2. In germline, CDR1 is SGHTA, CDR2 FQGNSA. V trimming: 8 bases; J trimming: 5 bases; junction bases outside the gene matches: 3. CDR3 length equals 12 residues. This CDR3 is CASGREGDTQYF. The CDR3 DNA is TGTGCCAGCGGCCGGGAGGGAGATACGCAGTATTTT.

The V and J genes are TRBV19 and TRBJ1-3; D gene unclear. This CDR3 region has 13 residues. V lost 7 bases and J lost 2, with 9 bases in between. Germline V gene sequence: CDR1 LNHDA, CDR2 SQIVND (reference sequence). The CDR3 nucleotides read TGTGCCAGTAAAGTGGCAGCTGGAAACACCATATATTTT. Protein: CASKVAAGNTIYF.